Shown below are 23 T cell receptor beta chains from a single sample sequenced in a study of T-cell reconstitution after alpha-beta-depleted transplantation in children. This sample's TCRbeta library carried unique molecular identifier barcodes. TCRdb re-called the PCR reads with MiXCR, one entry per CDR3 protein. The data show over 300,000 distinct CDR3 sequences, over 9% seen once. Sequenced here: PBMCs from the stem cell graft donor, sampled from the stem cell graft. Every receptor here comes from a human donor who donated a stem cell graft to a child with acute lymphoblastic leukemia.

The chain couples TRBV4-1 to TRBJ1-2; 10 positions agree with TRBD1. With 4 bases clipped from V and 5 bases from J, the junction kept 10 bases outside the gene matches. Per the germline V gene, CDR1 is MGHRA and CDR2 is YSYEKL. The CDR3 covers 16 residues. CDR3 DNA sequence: TGCGCCAGCAGCCTAAGCGGGACAGGGGTAGAATATGGCTACACCTTC. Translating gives CASSLSGTGVEYGYTF.

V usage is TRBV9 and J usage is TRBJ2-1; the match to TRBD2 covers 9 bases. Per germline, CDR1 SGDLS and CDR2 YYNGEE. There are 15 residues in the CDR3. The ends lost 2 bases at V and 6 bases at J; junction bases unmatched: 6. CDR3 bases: TGTGCCAGCAGCGTGTCTAGCGGGATTGGCAATGAGCAGTTCTTC. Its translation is CASSVSSGIGNEQFF.

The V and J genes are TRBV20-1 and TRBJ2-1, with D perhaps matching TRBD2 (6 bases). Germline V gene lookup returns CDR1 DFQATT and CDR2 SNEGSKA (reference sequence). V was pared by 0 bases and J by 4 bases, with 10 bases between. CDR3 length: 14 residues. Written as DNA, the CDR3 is TGCAGTGCTAGAGAGGGACTGGTATACAATGAGCAGTTCTTC. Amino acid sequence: CSAREGLVYNEQFF.

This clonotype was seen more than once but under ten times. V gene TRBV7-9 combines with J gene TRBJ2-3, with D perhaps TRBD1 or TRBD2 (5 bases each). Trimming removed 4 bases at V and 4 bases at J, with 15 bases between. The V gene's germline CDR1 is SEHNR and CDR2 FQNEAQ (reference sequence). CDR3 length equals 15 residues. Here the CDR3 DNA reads TGTGCCAGCAGCTGGGGGACGCCCCGGGCAGATACGCAGTATTTT. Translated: CASSWGTPRADTQYF.

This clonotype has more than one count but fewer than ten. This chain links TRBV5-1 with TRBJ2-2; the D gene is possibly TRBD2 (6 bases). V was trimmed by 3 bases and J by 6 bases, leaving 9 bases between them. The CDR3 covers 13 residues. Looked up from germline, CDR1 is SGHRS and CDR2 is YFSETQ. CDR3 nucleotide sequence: TGCGCCAGCAGCTGGCGGGAAGCCGGGGAGCTGTTTTTT. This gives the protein CASSWREAGELFF.

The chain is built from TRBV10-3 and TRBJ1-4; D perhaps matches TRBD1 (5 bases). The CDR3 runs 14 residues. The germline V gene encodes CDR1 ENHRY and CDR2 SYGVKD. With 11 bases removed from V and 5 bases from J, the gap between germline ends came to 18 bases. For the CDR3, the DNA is TGTGCCGTTCGGGACCCGTCGGGGAATGAAAAACTGTTTTTT. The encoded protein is CAVRDPSGNEKLFF.

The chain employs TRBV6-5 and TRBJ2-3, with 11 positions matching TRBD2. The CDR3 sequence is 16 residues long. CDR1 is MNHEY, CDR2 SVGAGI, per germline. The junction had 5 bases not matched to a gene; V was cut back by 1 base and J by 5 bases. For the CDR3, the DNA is TGTGCCAGCAGTTACTATAGCGGGAGGGCTCAAGATACGCAGTATTTT. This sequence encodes CASSYYSGRAQDTQYF.

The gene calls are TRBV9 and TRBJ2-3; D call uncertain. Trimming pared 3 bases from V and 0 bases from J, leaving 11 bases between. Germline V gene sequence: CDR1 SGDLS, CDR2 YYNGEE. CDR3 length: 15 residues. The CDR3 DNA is TGTGCCAGCAGCGCCACCCCCCAAAGCACAGATACGCAGTATTTT. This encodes CASSATPQSTDTQYF.

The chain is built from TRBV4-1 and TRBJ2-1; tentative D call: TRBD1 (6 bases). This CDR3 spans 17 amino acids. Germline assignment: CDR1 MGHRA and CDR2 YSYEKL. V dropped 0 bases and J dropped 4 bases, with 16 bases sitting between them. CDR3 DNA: TGCGCCAGCAGCCAAGATTTCCCAGGGGAATTTTACAATGAGCAGTTCTTC. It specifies CASSQDFPGEFYNEQFF.

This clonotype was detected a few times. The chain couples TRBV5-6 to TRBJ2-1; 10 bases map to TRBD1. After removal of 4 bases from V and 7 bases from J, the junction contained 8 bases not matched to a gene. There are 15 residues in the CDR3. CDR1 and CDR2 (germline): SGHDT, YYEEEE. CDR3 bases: TGTGCCAGCAGCCAAGGGACAGGGGTTTGGAATGAGCAGTTCTTC. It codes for CASSQGTGVWNEQFF.

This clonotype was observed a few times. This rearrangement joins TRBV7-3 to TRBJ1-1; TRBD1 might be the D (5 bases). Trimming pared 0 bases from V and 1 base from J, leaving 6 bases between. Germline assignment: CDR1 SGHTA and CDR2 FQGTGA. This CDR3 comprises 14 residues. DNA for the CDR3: TGTGCCAGCAGCTTAACGACAGAGAACACTGAAGCTTTCTTT. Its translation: CASSLTTENTEAFF.

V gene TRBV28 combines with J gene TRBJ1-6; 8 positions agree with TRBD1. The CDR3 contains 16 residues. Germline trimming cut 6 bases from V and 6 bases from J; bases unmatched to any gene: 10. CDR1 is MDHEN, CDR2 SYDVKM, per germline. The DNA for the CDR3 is TGTGCCAGCAGCTTAAGTGACAGGGGAGGTAATTCACCCCTCCACTTT. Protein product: CASSLSDRGGNSPLHF.

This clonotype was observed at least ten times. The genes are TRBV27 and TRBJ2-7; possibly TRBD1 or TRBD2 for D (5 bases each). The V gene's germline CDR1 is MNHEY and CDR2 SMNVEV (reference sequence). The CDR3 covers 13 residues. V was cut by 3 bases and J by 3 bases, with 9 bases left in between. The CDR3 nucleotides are TGTGCCAGCAGTTTTGGGACGGTCTACGAGCAGTACTTC. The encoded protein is CASSFGTVYEQYF.

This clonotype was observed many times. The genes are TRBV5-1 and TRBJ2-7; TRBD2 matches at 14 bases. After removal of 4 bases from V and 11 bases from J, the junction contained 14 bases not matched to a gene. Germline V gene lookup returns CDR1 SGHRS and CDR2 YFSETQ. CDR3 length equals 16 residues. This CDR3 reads CASSLAPGTSGGEKYF. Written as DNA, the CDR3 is TGCGCCAGCAGCCTAGCCCCCGGGACTAGCGGGGGAGAGAAGTACTTC. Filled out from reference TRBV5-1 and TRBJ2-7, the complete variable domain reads KAGVTQTPRYLIKTRGQQVTLSCSPISGHRSVSWYQQTPGQGLQFLFEYFSETQRNKGNFPGRFSGRQFSNSRSEMNVSTLELGDSALYLCASSLAPGTSGGEKYFGPGTRLTVT.

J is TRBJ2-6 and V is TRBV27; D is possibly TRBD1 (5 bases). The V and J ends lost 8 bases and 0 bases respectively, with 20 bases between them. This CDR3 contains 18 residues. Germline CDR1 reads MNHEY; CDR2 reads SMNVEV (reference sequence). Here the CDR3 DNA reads TGTGCCAGCGGAGTAGGGGTGGTCCAAATCTCTGGGGCCAACGTCCTGACTTTC. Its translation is CASGVGVVQISGANVLTF. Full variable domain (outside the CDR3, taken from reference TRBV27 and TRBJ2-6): EAQVTQNPRYLITVTGKKLTVTCSQNMNHEYMSWYRQDPGLGLRQIYYSMNVEVTDKGDVPEGYKVSRKEKRNFPLILESPSPNQTSLYFCASGVGVVQISGANVLTFGAGSRLTVL.

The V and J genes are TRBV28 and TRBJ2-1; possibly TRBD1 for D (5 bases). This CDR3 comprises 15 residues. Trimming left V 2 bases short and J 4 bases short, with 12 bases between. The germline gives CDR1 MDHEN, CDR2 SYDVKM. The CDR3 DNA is TGTGCCAGCAGTTTAAGGGGTTCCGGGTACAATGAGCAGTTCTTC. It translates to CASSLRGSGYNEQFF.

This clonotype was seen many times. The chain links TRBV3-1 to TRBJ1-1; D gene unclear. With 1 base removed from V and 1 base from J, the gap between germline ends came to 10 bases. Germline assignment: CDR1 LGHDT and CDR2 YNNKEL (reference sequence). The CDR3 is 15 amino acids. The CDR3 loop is CASSQGWGANTEAFF. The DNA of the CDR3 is TGTGCCAGCAGCCAAGGATGGGGAGCGAACACTGAAGCTTTCTTT.

The CDR3 loop is CASSEGQSYEQYF. DNA of the CDR3: TGCGCCAGCAGTGAAGGACAGTCCTACGAGCAGTACTTC. The chain combines TRBV10-2 with TRBJ2-7; TRBD1 is a possible D gene (6 bases). Germline loops: CDR1 WSHSY, CDR2 SAAADI. Trimming stripped 3 bases from V and 1 base from J, with 7 bases between. CDR3 length: 13 amino acids.

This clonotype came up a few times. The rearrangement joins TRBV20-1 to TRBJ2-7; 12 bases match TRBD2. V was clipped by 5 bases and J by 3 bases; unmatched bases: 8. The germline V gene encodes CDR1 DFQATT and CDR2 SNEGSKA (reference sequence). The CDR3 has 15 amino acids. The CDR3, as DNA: TGCAGTGCTGACTTTGGACTAGCGGGAAGCTACGAGCAGTACTTC. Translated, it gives CSADFGLAGSYEQYF.

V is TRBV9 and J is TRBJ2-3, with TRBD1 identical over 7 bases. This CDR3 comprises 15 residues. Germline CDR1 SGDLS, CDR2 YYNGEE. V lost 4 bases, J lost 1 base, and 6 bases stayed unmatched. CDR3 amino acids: CASSPLGTGTDTQYF. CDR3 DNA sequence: TGTGCCAGCAGCCCACTAGGGACAGGCACAGATACGCAGTATTTT.

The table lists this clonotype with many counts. CDR3 bases: TGCGCCAGCAGCCCTGGGAGCGGCACAGATACGCAGTATTTT. Translated, it gives CASSPGSGTDTQYF. V gene TRBV5-1 combines with J gene TRBJ2-3, with D perhaps matching TRBD2 (5 bases). V lost 4 bases and J lost 1, with 10 bases in between. This CDR3 comprises 14 residues. CDR1 and CDR2 from the germline V gene are SGHRS and YFSETQ.

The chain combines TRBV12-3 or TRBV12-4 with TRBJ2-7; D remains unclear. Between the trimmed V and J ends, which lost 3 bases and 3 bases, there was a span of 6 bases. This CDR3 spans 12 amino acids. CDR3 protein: CASSFFGYEQYF. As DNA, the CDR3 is TGTGCCAGCAGTTTTTTCGGCTACGAGCAGTACTTC.

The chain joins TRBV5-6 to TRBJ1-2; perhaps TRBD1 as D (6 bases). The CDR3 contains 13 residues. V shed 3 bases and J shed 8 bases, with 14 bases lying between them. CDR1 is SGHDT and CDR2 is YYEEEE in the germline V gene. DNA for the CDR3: TGTGCCAGCAGCTCTGGACAGTTTGACGGCTACACCTTC. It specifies CASSSGQFDGYTF.